The 18 T cell receptor beta chains reported below all come from one sample, sequenced in a study of blood T cell repertoires in COVID-19. Profiled with immunoSEQ multiplex PCR; TCRdb holds only in-frame clones, not every one. The sample has 250,000 to 300,000 clones, about nine tenths seen once. Material: PBMCs or T cells enriched from blood (not recorded which). The receptors here all came from a woman in her thirties or forties with acute COVID-19.

The DNA for the CDR3 is TGTGCCAGCAGCGTAGGGACAGGCAGCACAGATACGCAGTATTTT. It yields the protein CASSVGTGSTDTQYF. The chain carries TRBV9 and TRBJ2-3, with 7 bases identical to TRBD1. V was clipped by 0 bases and J by 0 bases; unmatched bases: 1. In germline, CDR1 is SGDLS, CDR2 YYNGEE. This CDR3 has 15 residues. The complete variable domain, with remaining parts taken from reference TRBV9 and TRBJ2-3, reads DSGVTQTPKHLITATGQRVTLRCSPRSGDLSVYWYQQSLDQGLQFLIQYYNGEERAKGNILERFSAQQFPDLHSELNLSSLELGDSALYFCASSVGTGSTDTQYFGPGTRLTVL.

The gene calls are TRBV7-9 and TRBJ1-4; D not resolved. Per the germline V gene, CDR1 is SEHNR and CDR2 is FQNEAQ (reference sequence). V was pared by 2 bases and J by 2 bases, with 6 bases between. This CDR3 comprises 14 residues. The CDR3 DNA is TGTGCCAGCAGCTTACGAGGTACTAATGAAAAACTGTTTTTT. It yields the protein CASSLRGTNEKLFF. The full variable domain, rest sourced from reference TRBV7-9 and TRBJ1-4, is DTGVSQNPRHKITKRGQNVTFRCDPISEHNRLYWYRQTLGQGPEFLTYFQNEAQLEKSRLLSDRFSAERPKGSFSTLEIQRTEQGDSAMYLCASSLRGTNEKLFFGSGTQLSVL.

The rearrangement links TRBV28 to TRBJ2-2; TRBD1 might be the D (6 bases). Between the trimmed V and J ends, which lost 6 bases and 7 bases, there was a span of 15 bases. Germline values: CDR1 MDHEN, CDR2 SYDVKM. The length of the CDR3 is 14 residues. CDR3 region: CASRDPRGVGELFF. CDR3 bases: TGTGCCAGCAGAGACCCCAGGGGCGTCGGGGAGCTGTTTTTT.

This chain joins TRBV4-2 and TRBJ2-7; TRBD2 aligns across 9 bases. The ends lost 2 bases at V and 4 bases at J; junction bases unmatched: 6. CDR1 and CDR2 (germline): LGHNA, YNFKEQ. This CDR3 contains 15 residues. The CDR3 region is CASSQQAGGPYEQYF. The CDR3 nucleotides read TGTGCCAGCAGCCAACAAGCGGGAGGACCTTACGAGCAGTACTTC.

The chain has TRBV6-2 or TRBV6-3 and TRBJ1-5, with a tentative D call TRBD1 (5 bases). The CDR3 consists of 15 residues. V lost 0 bases and J lost 5, with 11 bases in between. Germline V lookup: CDR1 MNHEY, CDR2 SVGEGT. Written as DNA, the CDR3 is TGTGCCAGCAGTTACTCTCAGGGAAGGGATCAGCCCCAGCATTTT. Translating it yields CASSYSQGRDQPQHF.

This rearrangement joins TRBV4-2 to TRBJ2-7; weak D call: TRBD1 (5 bases). The germline V and J ends were trimmed by 6 bases and 4 bases, with 10 bases remaining between them. The germline V gene has CDR1 LGHNA and CDR2 YNFKEQ. CDR3 length: 12 amino acids. For the CDR3, the DNA is TGTGCCAGCAGTAAAGGGGAATACGAGCAGTACTTC. The encoded protein is CASSKGEYEQYF.

Here the CDR3 reads CASSLLAGGYEQYF. For the CDR3, the DNA is TGTGCCAGCAGCCTTCTAGCGGGAGGCTACGAGCAGTACTTC. This chain connects TRBV3-1 (or the pseudogene TRBV3-2) to TRBJ2-7; 11 bases line up with TRBD2. Germline trimming cut 4 bases from V and 3 bases from J; bases unmatched to any gene: 2. Germline loops: CDR1 LGHDT, CDR2 YNNKEL (reference sequence). This CDR3 is built from 14 residues.

The rearrangement uses TRBV29-1 and TRBJ1-1, with 9 bases aligning to TRBD1. The junction had 12 bases not matched to a gene; V was cut back by 6 bases and J by 4 bases. Germline assignment: CDR1 SQVTM and CDR2 ANQGSEA. The CDR3 consists of 15 residues. In DNA, the CDR3 is TGCAGCGTGGACAGGGGCACCCGATCCGGCACTGAAGCTTTCTTT. Its translation: CSVDRGTRSGTEAFF.

The rearrangement joins TRBV5-1 to TRBJ1-5; D is uncertain. The CDR3 runs 14 residues. Germline V gene lookup returns CDR1 SGHRS and CDR2 YFSETQ. Trimming stripped 0 bases from V and 4 bases from J, with 8 bases between. The CDR3 DNA sequence: TGCGCCAGCAGCTTGGGCGGGATTAATCAGCCCCAGCATTTT. Residues: CASSLGGINQPQHF.

The chain employs TRBV7-9 and TRBJ2-5, with 11 bases lining up with TRBD2. The CDR3 totals 14 residues. V lost 5 bases and J lost 5; bases outside the gene matches: 4. The germline gives CDR1 SEHNR, CDR2 FQNEAQ (reference sequence). As DNA, the CDR3 is TGTGCCAGCAGCCGACTAGCGGGGACGGAGACCCAGTACTTC. Translation gives CASSRLAGTETQYF. The complete variable domain, with remaining parts taken from reference TRBV7-9 and TRBJ2-5, reads DTGVSQNPRHKITKRGQNVTFRCDPISEHNRLYWYRQTLGQGPEFLTYFQNEAQLEKSRLLSDRFSAERPKGSFSTLEIQRTEQGDSAMYLCASSRLAGTETQYFGPGTRLLVL.

This clone has only a few counts. This chain connects TRBV24-1 to TRBJ2-1, with a weak D call TRBD1 (8 bases). V was cut by 4 bases and J by 6 bases, with 12 bases left in between. CDR1 is KGHDR, CDR2 SFDVKD, per germline. This CDR3 contains 14 residues. CDR3 loop: CATSEAGQVNEQFF. In nucleotides, the CDR3 is TGTGCCACCAGTGAAGCGGGACAGGTCAATGAGCAGTTCTTC.

The chain couples TRBV6-1 to TRBJ1-1, with D hard to call. V lost 2 bases to trimming and J lost 8 bases, with 9 bases between them. Germline values: CDR1 MNHNS, CDR2 SASEGT. This CDR3 spans 12 amino acids. DNA for the CDR3: TGTGCCAGCAGTGAACAGGCAAGAGAAGCTTTCTTT. This sequence encodes CASSEQAREAFF.

The table lists this clone with a few counts. The chain recombines TRBV11-3 with TRBJ1-2; TRBD1 matches 9 bases. J was trimmed by 8 bases and V by 4 bases; bases with no gene match: 8. CDR1 is SGHNT and CDR2 is YENEEA in the germline V gene. The CDR3 is made up of 14 amino acids. CDR3 region: CASSYLQGAGGYTF. CDR3 in DNA: TGTGCCAGCAGCTACTTACAGGGGGCGGGCGGCTACACCTTC.

CDR3 sequence: CASSFRGQSSNSPLHF. CDR3 nucleotide sequence: TGTGCCAGCAGTTTTCGAGGACAAAGTTCAAATTCACCCCTCCACTTT. The chain combines TRBV28 with TRBJ1-6, with a possible D match to TRBD1 (5 bases). The V gene's germline CDR1 is MDHEN and CDR2 SYDVKM. V dropped 3 bases and J dropped 7 bases, with 16 bases sitting between them. The CDR3 is made up of 16 amino acids.

The chain recombines TRBV19 with TRBJ2-3, with D perhaps TRBD2 (5 bases). Trimming left V 10 bases short and J 6 bases short, with 20 bases between. The germline V gene has CDR1 LNHDA and CDR2 SQIVND (reference sequence). This CDR3 has 14 residues. The CDR3 is CATKSGELGDTQYF. The CDR3, as DNA: TGTGCCACGAAATCCGGGGAGTTGGGTGATACGCAGTATTTT.

The chain recombines TRBV5-1 with TRBJ2-1; 9 bases are shared with TRBD1. The CDR3 sequence is 15 residues long. From germline, CDR1 is SGHRS and CDR2 YFSETQ. J gave up 2 bases and V 5 bases, and 5 bases lay outside the gene matches. Written as DNA, the CDR3 is TGCGCCAGCAGACGGGACAGGGCGACCTACAATGAGCAGTTCTTC. It yields the protein CASRRDRATYNEQFF.

This chain joins TRBV2 and TRBJ1-5, with D perhaps TRBD1 (5 bases). Germline CDR1 reads SNHLY; CDR2 reads FYNNEI. The CDR3 length is 15 residues. V lost 2 bases and J 0 bases, leaving 8 bases between the germline ends. The CDR3 sequence is CASSERQISNQPQHF. As DNA, the CDR3 is TGTGCCAGCAGTGAACGACAGATTAGCAATCAGCCCCAGCATTTT.

This clone has a single count. This rearrangement joins TRBV5-1 to TRBJ2-5; TRBD2 matches at 13 bases. This CDR3 region has 16 residues. Germline loops: CDR1 SGHRS, CDR2 YFSETQ. Trimming cost V 4 bases and J 5 bases; bases outside gene matches: 8. CDR3 nucleotide sequence: TGCGCCAGCAGCCCTGGGACTAGCGGGGCGGTGGAGACCCAGTACTTC. Residues: CASSPGTSGAVETQYF. Using reference TRBV5-1 and TRBJ2-5 for the parts outside the CDR3, the full variable domain is KAGVTQTPRYLIKTRGQQVTLSCSPISGHRSVSWYQQTPGQGLQFLFEYFSETQRNKGNFPGRFSGRQFSNSRSEMNVSTLELGDSALYLCASSPGTSGAVETQYFGPGTRLLVL.